This T cell receptor beta chain came from a study of a mutant IDH1 vaccine in newly diagnosed glioma. Study-level background: Mean patient age was about 44 years; 62.5% were male and around 38% female. Most patients had radiochemotherapy with temozolomide before enrollment; others had one alone. Study observations and caveats: There were vaccine-induced immune responses in around 93% of the patients.

Regarding time point: baseline, week 1 (first vaccination visit). Treatment indicated: pre-vaccination baseline after standard-of-care therapy. There were new WHO grade 3 or 4 astrocytomas in the donors, and these were IDH1-mutant and ATRX-lost. Here immunoSEQ multiplex PCR was the method, and the copy in TCRdb shows in-frame clones only, minus some. This table has about 54,000 clones, more than 80% appearing once. Trimming took off 0 bases at V and 6 bases at J, with 20 bases between the two ends. The CDR3 extends over 17 amino acids. CDR1 and CDR2 from the germline V gene are LGHNA and YSLEER. This clone appeared a single time. What it binds is not known.

Sequences were derived from PBMCs, sampled from a glioma patient treated with radiotherapy, temozolomide or both. This clonotype originated in a young man with glioma. This chain connects TRBV4-3 to TRBJ1-2; D remains unclear. The CDR3 nucleotides read TGCGCCAGCAGCCAAGATCGGCCCCGATCTGAAACCCATGGCTACACCTTC. Translating gives CASSQDRPRSETHGYTF.